This TCR beta chain comes out of a study of cytomegalovirus exposure and HLA in healthy donors. PCR employed 60 Vbeta and 13 Jbeta primers. TCRdb's table, derived via immunoSEQ multiplex PCR, lists solely in-frame clones and lacks some. In the table there are some 120,000 clones, under 85% of which are singletons. This clone appeared once. In germline, CDR1 is LNHDA, CDR2 SQIVND (reference sequence). V lost 7 bases and J lost 7, with 19 bases in between. The CDR3 runs to 15 residues. Sequenced material: PBMCs. The chain joins TRBV19 to TRBJ2-2; the D is unclear. The TCR sequence derives from a woman in her 50s in good health and CMV-seropositive. The CDR3 loop reads CASTTKVGRVGELFF. The CDR3, as DNA: TGTGCCAGTACCACGAAGGTCGGCCGGGTCGGGGAGCTGTTTTTT.